The subject of this entry is one T cell receptor beta chain. Its antigen remains unidentified. Germline values: CDR1 MNHNY, CDR2 SVGAGI (reference sequence). After removal of 6 bases from V and 8 bases from J, the junction contained 28 bases not matched to a gene. The CDR3 contains 20 residues. Clones were sequenced by immunoSEQ multiplex PCR, and TCRdb holds only the in-frame ones, with some missing. The repertoire has around 140,000 clones, 85% to 90% of them found once; the top ten carry 20% to 25%. This record comes from a study of T cell responses to AZD1222 COVID-19 vaccine. Turning to the study itself: Pooled together were second doses at about 4 or about 12 weeks.

Study-level results: Baseline serostatus was positive in only six or seven AZD1222 recipients.

Sequences were derived from peripheral blood, sampled on day 0 of AZD1222 vaccination. This TCR was recovered from an adult in good health. This sequence joins TRBV6-6 and TRBJ2-1, with 7 bases lining up with TRBD1. The CDR3 reads CASSSSRGGRRLGERDEQFF. In nucleotides, the CDR3 is TGTGCCAGCAGCTCCTCAAGAGGGGGCCGACGACTCGGGGAACGGGATGAGCAGTTCTTC.